This is a list of T cell receptor beta chains from one sample in a study of cytomegalovirus exposure and HLA in healthy donors. Profiling relied on immunoSEQ multiplex PCR, and the TCRdb table lists in-frame clones only, not all of them. Of approximately 200,000 clones listed, around 80% were seen once; the top ten hold 0.2% to 0.25%. The specimen was PBMCs. The origin of the receptors is a girl aged 2-9 years in good health and CMV-seronegative. CDR3s include the opening cysteine and the closing phenylalanine or tryptophan. Each record gives: CDR3 DNA, CDR3 protein, J gene, clone size, D gene, V gene. A D gene is named only where the DNA matches it firmly. Not all rows give a size; the values are once, few, many and, for expanded clones, a class.

TGTGCCAGCAGTGAAAGGTCAGGGGTAGATACGCAGTATTTT | CASSERSGVDTQYF | TRBJ2-3 | NA | NA | TRBV2
TGCGCCAGCAGCCAAGTTTTCGGACAGGATTACCTGGGGGCTTTCTTT | CASSQVFGQDYLGAFF | TRBJ1-1 | NA | TRBD1 | TRBV4-1
TGTGCCAGCAGTTACTCGCGAGCGGCTCCCTACGAGCAGTACTTC | CASSYSRAAPYEQYF | TRBJ2-7 | once | NA | TRBV6-5
TGTGCCAGCAGTGAATATGGAGTCGGCTGCCATAAAAACATTCAGTACTTC | CASSEYGVGCHKNIQYF | TRBJ2-4 | few | NA | TRBV25-1
TGTGCCAGCAGCTTAGAGGACAGGGCGGGTGGCTACACCTTC | CASSLEDRAGGYTF | TRBJ1-2 | NA | TRBD1 | TRBV11-2
TGTGCCTGGGAGGACAGGGAAGCCTACGAGCAGTACTTC | CAWEDREAYEQYF | TRBJ2-7 | NA | TRBD1 | TRBV30
TGTGCCAGCAGTTACGGGGACAGGCGCGAGCAGTACTTC | CASSYGDRREQYF | TRBJ2-7 | NA | TRBD1 | TRBV6-6
TGTGCCAGCAGTTACGAACCCCGACTAGATACGCAGTATTTT | CASSYEPRLDTQYF | TRBJ2-3 | NA | NA | TRBV6-6
TGTGCCAGCAGTTTATCGACAGGGGCCGCGAACACCGGGGAGCTGTTTTTT | CASSLSTGAANTGELFF | TRBJ2-2 | NA | TRBD1 | TRBV27
TGTGCCAGCAGTTTATATGGCGGGGGTAGCTCCTACAATGAGCAGTTCTTC | CASSLYGGGSSYNEQFF | TRBJ2-1 | NA | TRBD2 | TRBV27
TGCGCCAGCAGCTTTAACCAGGGCGACTATGGCTACACCTTC | CASSFNQGDYGYTF | TRBJ1-2 | NA | NA | TRBV5-1
TGTGCCAGCAGCCAAGAACTAGCGGGGATCTACGAGCAGTACTTC | CASSQELAGIYEQYF | TRBJ2-7 | NA | TRBD2 | TRBV4-2
TGTGCCAGCAGTCCCGCAGGGGCTGCCTACGAGCAGTACTTC | CASSPAGAAYEQYF | TRBJ2-7 | NA | NA | TRBV7-9
TGTGCCAGCAGTGATTATAGCGGGGGGCACATCGGGGAGCTGTTTTTT | CASSDYSGGHIGELFF | TRBJ2-2 | few | TRBD2 | TRBV25-1
TGCGCCAGCAGCTTGGCCGTCGGACAGGTATCGAACACCGGGGAGCTGTTTTTT | CASSLAVGQVSNTGELFF | TRBJ2-2 | NA | TRBD1 | TRBV5-1
TGTGCCATCAGTGGGGGCAGACTCTATAATTCACCCCTCCACTTT | CAISGGRLYNSPLHF | TRBJ1-6 | once | NA | TRBV10-3
TGTGCCAGCAGGCCAGGGGGCTCCTACAATGAGCAGTTCTTC | CASRPGGSYNEQFF | TRBJ2-1 | NA | TRBD1 | TRBV13
TGTGCCAGCAGTCGACAGGGCAATCAGCCCCAGCATTTT | CASSRQGNQPQHF | TRBJ1-5 | NA | NA | TRBV27
TGTGCCAGCAGCCCGGTGAAAAGGGGTGAGACCCAGTACTTC | CASSPVKRGETQYF | TRBJ2-5 | NA | NA | TRBV6-6
TGTGCCAGCCCCCAGCGGGTCAGGCTCGGGGAGCTGTTTTTT | CASPQRVRLGELFF | TRBJ2-2 | NA | NA | TRBV27
TGTGCCAGCAGTAAGACAGGGGTGGGCCCCAATGGCTACACCTTC | CASSKTGVGPNGYTF | TRBJ1-2 | NA | TRBD1 | TRBV25-1
TGTGCCAGCAGCGTAGGGGGAGGGGCAGGCCGCACTCACGAGCAGTACTTC | CASSVGGGAGRTHEQYF | TRBJ2-7 | NA | TRBD2 | TRBV9
TGTGCCAGCAGCTTAGGTTTGGGACAGGCCTACGAGCAGTACTTC | CASSLGLGQAYEQYF | TRBJ2-7 | NA | TRBD1 | TRBV7-7
TGCGCCAGCAGTGATCCAAGGTCGGACAGGATGAAGCTCTCACCCCATACGCAGTATTTT | CASSDPRSDRMKLSPHTQYF | TRBJ2-3 | NA | TRBD1 | TRBV10-1
TGTGCCAGCAGTTACCCCGGCGCGGGGGAGTACAATGAGCAGTTCTTC | CASSYPGAGEYNEQFF | TRBJ2-1 | once | TRBD2 | TRBV6-5
TGTGCCAGCAGGCGGGGGCCGCAAGAGACCCAGTACTTC | CASRRGPQETQYF | TRBJ2-5 | NA | NA | TRBV6-6
TGTGCCAGCAGCTCAGAAACTGCGGGGGTGAACACTGAAGCTTTCTTT | CASSSETAGVNTEAFF | TRBJ1-1 | NA | NA | TRBV7-8
TGTGCCAGCAGTTTATCCTTGTACAGGGTCACTGAAGCTTTCTTT | CASSLSLYRVTEAFF | TRBJ1-1 | NA | NA | TRBV27
TGTGCCAGCAGTTCCGCGCAGTTCGGAGCCGACACTGAAGCTTTCTTT | CASSSAQFGADTEAFF | TRBJ1-1 | NA | NA | TRBV6-6
TGTGCCAGCAGCGGGACAGGGGGATCACCCCTCCACTTT | CASSGTGGSPLHF | TRBJ1-6 | NA | TRBD1 | TRBV5-4
TGTGCCAGCAGGGGATACGCGGGCAATGAGCAGTTCTTC | CASRGYAGNEQFF | TRBJ2-1 | NA | NA | TRBV6-1
TGTGCCAGCAGGGAGACAGGAGTTCTGGGAGATACGCAGTATTTT | CASRETGVLGDTQYF | TRBJ2-3 | NA | NA | TRBV6-5
TGTGCCAGCACGTCCCAGCGGGCAGTTGTGTTGGGCACTGAAGCTTTCTTT | CASTSQRAVVLGTEAFF | TRBJ1-1 | NA | NA | TRBV27
TGTGCTAGTGGTTCAGGGACAGTTGAAGCTTTCTTT | CASGSGTVEAFF | TRBJ1-1 | NA | TRBD1 | TRBV12-5
TGTGCCAGCTCGGATCCCAGGGGGCGAGAAAAACTGTTTTTT | CASSDPRGREKLFF | TRBJ1-4 | NA | TRBD1 | TRBV18
TGTGCCAGCAGTTACTCGATGGGCCGGGACAGGACGTTCTTC | CASSYSMGRDRTFF | TRBJ2-1 | once | TRBD1 | TRBV6-5
TGTGCCAGCAGCTTGTCCCCCGCGGGGGGGAATGAGCAGTTCTTC | CASSLSPAGGNEQFF | TRBJ2-1 | NA | TRBD2 | TRBV5-8
TGTGCCAGCAGCCTGACTCGCAATGAGCAGTTCTTC | CASSLTRNEQFF | TRBJ2-1 | NA | NA | TRBV27
TGCGCCAGCAGCCAACTAGCGGGAGTTTTCCCCTACAATGAGCAGTTCTTC | CASSQLAGVFPYNEQFF | TRBJ2-1 | NA | TRBD2 | TRBV4-1
TGCGCCAGCAGCTTGGACGGGAGCAGTACAATTCGGCAGTTCTTC | CASSLDGSSTIRQFF | TRBJ2-1 | once | NA | TRBV5-1
TGTGCCAGTAGTCCAGGGACTAGCGGCTACGAGCAGTACTTC | CASSPGTSGYEQYF | TRBJ2-7 | few | TRBD2 | TRBV19
TGCGCCAGCAGCCATACTGGGACATTGGGTGAAGCTTTCTTT | CASSHTGTLGEAFF | TRBJ1-1 | NA | NA | TRBV4-1
TGTGCCAGTCTGACTAGCGGGGTCACAGATACGCAGTATTTT | CASLTSGVTDTQYF | TRBJ2-3 | NA | TRBD2 | TRBV2
TGTGCCACCAATAACAGGGTGGGGGCCAAAAACATTCAGTACTTC | CATNNRVGAKNIQYF | TRBJ2-4 | NA | NA | TRBV15
TGTGCCAGCAGCCAACAGTTGACAGGGCTGAACACTGAAGCTTTCTTT | CASSQQLTGLNTEAFF | TRBJ1-1 | NA | TRBD1 | TRBV7-9
TGTGCCAGCACCGGGCTAGCGGGTACCAATGAGCAGTTCTTC | CASTGLAGTNEQFF | TRBJ2-1 | NA | TRBD2 | TRBV2
TGTGCCAGCAGTGAACGCCGGGGGGGGGCATACGAGCAGTACTTC | CASSERRGGAYEQYF | TRBJ2-7 | NA | TRBD2 | TRBV2
TGTGCCAGCAGCCAAGGGCCAGCGGGGGGGTCCTACGAGCAGTACTTC | CASSQGPAGGSYEQYF | TRBJ2-7 | NA | TRBD2 | TRBV4-2
TGTGCCAGCAGTGAAAACGACAGGGGGCCCCTCTATGGCTACACCTTC | CASSENDRGPLYGYTF | TRBJ1-2 | few | TRBD1 | TRBV6-1
TGTGCCAGCGGGAGGGACTATGGCTACACCTTC | CASGRDYGYTF | TRBJ1-2 | NA | NA | TRBV5-5
TGTGCCAGCAGCCAACTCCCGAACCCCTACAATGAGCAGTTCTTC | CASSQLPNPYNEQFF | TRBJ2-1 | NA | NA | TRBV6-5
TGTGCCAGCAGTTCGCGACAGGGATATCAGCCCCAGCATTTT | CASSSRQGYQPQHF | TRBJ1-5 | NA | TRBD1 | TRBV27
TGTGCCAGCAGCTTAAGGGTCCTAGCCACAGATACGCAGTATTTT | CASSLRVLATDTQYF | TRBJ2-3 | NA | NA | TRBV5-6
TGTGCCAGCAGTGACTCGGAGGGGGCCACCGGGGAGCTGTTTTTT | CASSDSEGATGELFF | TRBJ2-2 | NA | NA | TRBV6-4
TGTGCCAGCAGTGATCGAGGACAGGGAGGTGGCTACACCTTC | CASSDRGQGGGYTF | TRBJ1-2 | NA | TRBD1 | TRBV2
TGTGCCAGCAGCCAAGACAGTAATCAGCCCCAGCATTTT | CASSQDSNQPQHF | TRBJ1-5 | NA | NA | TRBV4-2
TGTGCCAGCTCCCTCTACGGGGAAAAGATTGTAGCCAAAAACATTCAGTACTTC | CASSLYGEKIVAKNIQYF | TRBJ2-4 | NA | NA | TRBV18
TGTGCCAGCAGTTTTACTAGCGGATACACGAACACCGGGGAGCTGTTTTTT | CASSFTSGYTNTGELFF | TRBJ2-2 | NA | TRBD2 | TRBV27
TGTGCCATCAGTGAGTCGGTTATTTGGACTATTAACACCGGGGAGCTGTTTTTT | CAISESVIWTINTGELFF | TRBJ2-2 | few | NA | TRBV10-3
TGCGCCAGCAGCTTATTAAGTCAGAACAATTCACCCCTCCACTTT | CASSLLSQNNSPLHF | TRBJ1-6 | NA | NA | TRBV5-1